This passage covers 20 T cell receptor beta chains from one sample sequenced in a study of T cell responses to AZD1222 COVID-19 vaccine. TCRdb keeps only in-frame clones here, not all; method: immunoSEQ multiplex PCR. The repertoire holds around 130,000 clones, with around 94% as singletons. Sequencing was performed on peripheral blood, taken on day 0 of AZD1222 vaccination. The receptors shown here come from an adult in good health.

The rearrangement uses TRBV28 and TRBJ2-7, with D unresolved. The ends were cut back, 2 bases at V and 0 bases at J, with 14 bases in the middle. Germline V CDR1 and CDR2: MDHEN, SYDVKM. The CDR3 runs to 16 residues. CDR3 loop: CASSLGPLVSSYEQYF. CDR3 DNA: TGTGCCAGCAGTTTAGGTCCGCTAGTTAGCTCCTACGAGCAGTACTTC.

The DNA of the CDR3 is TGTGCCAGCAGCTTAGCGCTGGTGGTTACTTCTAGCACAGATACGCAGTATTTT. Protein sequence: CASSLALVVTSSTDTQYF. The chain carries TRBV7-9 and TRBJ2-3; D unresolved. Germline loops: CDR1 SEHNR, CDR2 FQNEAQ (reference sequence). The CDR3 extends over 18 amino acids. Deletions cut 0 bases from V and 0 bases from J, with 16 bases between.

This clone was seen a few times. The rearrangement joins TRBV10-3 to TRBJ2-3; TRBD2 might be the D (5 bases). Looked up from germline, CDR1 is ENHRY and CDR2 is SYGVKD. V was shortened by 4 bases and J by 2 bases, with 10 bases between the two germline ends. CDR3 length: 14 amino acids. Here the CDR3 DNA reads TGTGCCATCAGTGGTGTGCGGGTCACAGATACGCAGTATTTT. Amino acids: CAISGVRVTDTQYF.

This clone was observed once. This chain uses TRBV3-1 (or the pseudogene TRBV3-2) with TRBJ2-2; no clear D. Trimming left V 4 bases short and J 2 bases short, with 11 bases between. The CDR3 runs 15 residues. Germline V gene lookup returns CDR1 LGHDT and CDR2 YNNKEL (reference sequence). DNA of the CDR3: TGTGCCAGCAGCCCGTTCACATTTAACACCGGGGAGCTGTTTTTT. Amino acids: CASSPFTFNTGELFF.

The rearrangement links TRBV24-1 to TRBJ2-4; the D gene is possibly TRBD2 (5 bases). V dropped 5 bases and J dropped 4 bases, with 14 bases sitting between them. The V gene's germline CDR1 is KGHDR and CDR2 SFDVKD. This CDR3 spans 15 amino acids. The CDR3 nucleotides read TGTGCCACCAGTGTGAGGTCCGGCGGGAAAAACATTCAGTACTTC. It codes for CATSVRSGGKNIQYF.

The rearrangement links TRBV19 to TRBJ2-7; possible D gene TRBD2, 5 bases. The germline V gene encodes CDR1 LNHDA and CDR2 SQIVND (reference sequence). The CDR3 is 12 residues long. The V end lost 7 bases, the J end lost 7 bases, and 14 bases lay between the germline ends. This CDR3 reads CASKAWTREQYF. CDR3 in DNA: TGTGCCAGTAAGGCCTGGACTCGGGAGCAGTACTTC.

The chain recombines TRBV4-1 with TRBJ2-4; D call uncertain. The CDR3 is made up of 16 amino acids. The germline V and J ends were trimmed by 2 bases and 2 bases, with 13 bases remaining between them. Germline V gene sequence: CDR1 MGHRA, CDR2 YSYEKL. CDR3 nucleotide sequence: TGCGCCAGCAGCCAAACAACGCCCTCTTCCAAAAACATTCAGTACTTC. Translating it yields CASSQTTPSSKNIQYF.

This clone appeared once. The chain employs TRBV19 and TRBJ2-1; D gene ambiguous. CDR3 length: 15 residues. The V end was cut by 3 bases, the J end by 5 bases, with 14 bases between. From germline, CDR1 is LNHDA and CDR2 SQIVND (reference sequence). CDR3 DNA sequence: TGTGCCAGTAGTATCACCGGCTCCTCAAACAATGAGCAGTTCTTC. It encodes CASSITGSSNNEQFF.

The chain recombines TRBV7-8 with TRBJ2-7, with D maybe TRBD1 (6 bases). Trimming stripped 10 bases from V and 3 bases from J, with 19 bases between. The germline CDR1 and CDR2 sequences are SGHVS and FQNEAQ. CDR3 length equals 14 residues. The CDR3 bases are TGTGCCACTCAGAGAACAGGGACCAACTACGAGCAGTACTTC. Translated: CATQRTGTNYEQYF.

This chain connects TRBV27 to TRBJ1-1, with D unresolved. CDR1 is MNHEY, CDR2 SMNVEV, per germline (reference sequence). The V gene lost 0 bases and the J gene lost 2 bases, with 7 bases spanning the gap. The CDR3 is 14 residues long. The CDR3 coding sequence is TGTGCCAGCAGTTTATCGGGCAGAAACACTGAAGCTTTCTTT. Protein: CASSLSGRNTEAFF.

Here the CDR3 DNA reads TGTGCCAGCAGCTTAGATGGGAGAGAGTGGAGCTCCTACAATGAGCAGTTCTTC. As protein: CASSLDGREWSSYNEQFF. The chain uses TRBV11-2 and TRBJ2-1, with D tentatively TRBD2 (5 bases). V was clipped by 0 bases and J by 0 bases, with 15 bases between them. The CDR3 runs to 18 residues. Germline CDR1 SGHAT, CDR2 FQNNGV.

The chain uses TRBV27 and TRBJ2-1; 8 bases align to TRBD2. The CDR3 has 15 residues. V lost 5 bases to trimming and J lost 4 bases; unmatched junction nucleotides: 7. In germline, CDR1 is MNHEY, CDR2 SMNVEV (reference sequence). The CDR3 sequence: CASSQTSGAYNEQFF. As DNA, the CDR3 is TGTGCCAGCAGTCAAACTAGCGGAGCTTACAATGAGCAGTTCTTC.

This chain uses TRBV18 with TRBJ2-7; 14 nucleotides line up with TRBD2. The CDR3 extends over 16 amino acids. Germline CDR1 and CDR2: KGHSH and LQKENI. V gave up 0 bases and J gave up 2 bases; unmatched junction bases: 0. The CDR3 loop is CASSPPGLAGAYEQYF. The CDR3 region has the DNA TGTGCCAGCTCACCACCGGGACTAGCGGGAGCCTACGAGCAGTACTTC.

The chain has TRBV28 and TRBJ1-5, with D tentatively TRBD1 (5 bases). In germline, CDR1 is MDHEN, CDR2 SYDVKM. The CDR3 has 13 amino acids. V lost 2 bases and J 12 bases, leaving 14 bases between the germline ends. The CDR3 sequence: CASSLRTPVHQHF. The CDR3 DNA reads TGTGCCAGCAGTTTAAGGACACCAGTTCACCAGCATTTT. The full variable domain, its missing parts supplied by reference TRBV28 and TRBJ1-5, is DVKVTQSSRYLVKRTGEKVFLECVQDMDHENMFWYRQDPGLGLRLIYFSYDVKMKEKGDIPEGYSVSREKKERFSLILESASTNQTSMYLCASSLRTPVHQHFGDGTRLSIL.

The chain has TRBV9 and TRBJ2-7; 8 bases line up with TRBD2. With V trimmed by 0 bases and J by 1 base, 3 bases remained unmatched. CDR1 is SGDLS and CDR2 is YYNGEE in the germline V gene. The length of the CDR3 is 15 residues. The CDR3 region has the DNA TGTGCCAGCAGCGTAGGAGCGGGAGCATCCTACGAGCAGTACTTC. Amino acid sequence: CASSVGAGASYEQYF.

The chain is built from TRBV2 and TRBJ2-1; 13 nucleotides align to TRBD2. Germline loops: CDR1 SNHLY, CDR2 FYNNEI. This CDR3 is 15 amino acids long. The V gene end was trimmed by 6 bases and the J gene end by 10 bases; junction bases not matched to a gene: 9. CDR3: CASRTQLAGGWEQFF. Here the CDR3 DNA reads TGTGCCAGCAGAACCCAACTAGCGGGAGGGTGGGAGCAGTTCTTC.

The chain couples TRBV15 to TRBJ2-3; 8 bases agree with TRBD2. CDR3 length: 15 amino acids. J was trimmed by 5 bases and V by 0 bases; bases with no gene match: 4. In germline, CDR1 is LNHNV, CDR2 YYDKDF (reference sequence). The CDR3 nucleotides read TGTGCCACCAGCAGAGACGGGAGGGCCAAAGATACGCAGTATTTT. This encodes CATSRDGRAKDTQYF.

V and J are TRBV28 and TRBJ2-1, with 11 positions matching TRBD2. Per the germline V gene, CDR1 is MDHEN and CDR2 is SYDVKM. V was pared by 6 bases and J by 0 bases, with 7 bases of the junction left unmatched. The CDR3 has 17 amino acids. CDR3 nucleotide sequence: TGTGCCAGCAGCCCCGGGACTAGCGGTACCTCCTACAATGAGCAGTTCTTC. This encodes CASSPGTSGTSYNEQFF.

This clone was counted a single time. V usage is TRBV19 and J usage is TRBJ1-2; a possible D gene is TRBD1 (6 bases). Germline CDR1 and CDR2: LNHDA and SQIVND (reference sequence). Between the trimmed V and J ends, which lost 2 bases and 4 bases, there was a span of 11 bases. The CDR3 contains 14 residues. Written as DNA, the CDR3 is TGTGCCAGTAGTATAAGGGGGGCGACCTATGGCTACACCTTC. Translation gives CASSIRGATYGYTF.

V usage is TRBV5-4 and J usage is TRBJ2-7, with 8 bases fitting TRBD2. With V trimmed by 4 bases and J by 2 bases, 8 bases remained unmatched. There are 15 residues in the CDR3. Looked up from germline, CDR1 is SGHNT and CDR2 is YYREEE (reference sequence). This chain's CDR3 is CASSHPGLAAYEQYF. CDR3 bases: TGTGCCAGCAGCCATCCCGGACTAGCAGCCTACGAGCAGTACTTC.